These 24 T cell receptor beta chains share one sample of origin, sequenced in a study of CD8+ T cells in alopecia areata. Sample treatment: oral pan-JAK inhibitor, 5-10 mg twice daily. cDNA prepared by RNA extraction and subsequent reverse transcription served as the template for sequencing. TCRdb's copy holds only in-frame clones and misses some; the assay was immunoSEQ multiplex PCR. The table lists 150,000 to 200,000 clones, just under 65% of them singletons. The material sequenced was CD4+ T cells sorted from blood, taken between weeks 47 and 50, from a patient treated with tofacitinib. Every receptor here comes from a human donor with alopecia areata.

This clone was observed once. The rearrangement uses TRBV10-3 and TRBJ2-5; D gene unclear. Germline assignment: CDR1 ENHRY and CDR2 SYGVKD. V gave up 6 bases and J gave up 2 bases, with 13 bases separating them. This CDR3 contains 14 residues. CDR3 region: CAIRKGGPQETQYF. The DNA for the CDR3 is TGTGCCATCAGGAAAGGCGGTCCACAAGAGACCCAGTACTTC.

The chain recombines TRBV9 with TRBJ1-2, with D tentatively TRBD1 (5 bases). V gave up 4 bases and J gave up 9 bases, with 10 bases separating them. Germline V gives CDR1 SGDLS, CDR2 YYNGEE. CDR3 length equals 11 residues. CDR3 protein: CASSISGSYTF. In DNA form, the CDR3 reads TGTGCCAGCAGCATATCAGGGAGCTACACCTTC.

This chain's CDR3 is CATSSTQTGGGYTF. The CDR3 DNA reads as TGTGCCACCAGCAGCACACAGACAGGGGGTGGCTACACCTTC. The V call is TRBV15, the J call TRBJ1-2, with 9 positions matching TRBD1. The germline V gene has CDR1 LNHNV and CDR2 YYDKDF (reference sequence). This CDR3 is built from 14 residues. Trimming removed 3 bases from V and 7 bases from J; junction bases left unmatched: 6.

V usage is TRBV9 and J usage is TRBJ1-4; D is ambiguous. This CDR3 spans 15 amino acids. Trimming took 7 bases from V and 8 from J, leaving 21 bases between them. The germline CDR1 and CDR2 sequences are SGDLS and YYNGEE. CDR3 DNA sequence: TGTGCCAGCGGTCGGTTGGACCGGGTCGGGGAAAAACTGTTTTTT. This encodes CASGRLDRVGEKLFF.

This clone was seen only a few times. V usage is TRBV4-1 and J usage is TRBJ1-2; the D is unclear. Trimming stripped 4 bases from V and 4 bases from J, with 13 bases between. The germline V gene encodes CDR1 MGHRA and CDR2 YSYEKL. The CDR3 spans 14 residues. The CDR3 coding sequence is TGCGCCAGCAGCCTTGACCCACCCGCCTATGGCTACACCTTC. Protein sequence: CASSLDPPAYGYTF.

The rearrangement uses TRBV19 and TRBJ1-6, with 8 bases lining up with TRBD1. V was pared by 3 bases and J by 8 bases, with 6 bases of the junction left unmatched. CDR3 length: 15 amino acids. Germline loops: CDR1 LNHDA, CDR2 SQIVND (reference sequence). The CDR3 here is CASSMSPGGDSPLHF. CDR3 nucleotide sequence: TGTGCCAGTAGTATGTCTCCAGGGGGCGATTCACCCCTCCACTTT.

The rearrangement joins TRBV9 to TRBJ2-3, with D possibly matching TRBD1 (6 bases). Trimming stripped 7 bases from V and 2 bases from J, with 8 bases between. Germline CDR1 and CDR2: SGDLS and YYNGEE. CDR3 length: 12 residues. The CDR3 reads CASGGPTDTQYF. The DNA for the CDR3 is TGTGCCAGCGGGGGCCCCACAGATACGCAGTATTTT.

This clone showed up just a few times. The chain carries TRBV29-1 and TRBJ1-3, with D possibly matching TRBD1 (5 bases). Per germline, CDR1 SQVTM and CDR2 ANQGSEA. Trimming removed 4 bases at V and 0 bases at J, with 10 bases between. This CDR3 has 14 residues. The CDR3 is CSVGTSSSGNTIYF. CDR3 nucleotides: TGCAGCGTTGGGACATCCAGCTCTGGAAACACCATATATTTT.

This clone was counted a few times. The chain uses TRBV29-1 and TRBJ2-1; 8 nucleotides agree with TRBD2. The trim removed 7 bases at V and 8 bases at J, leaving 4 bases unmatched. The CDR3 covers 11 residues. Germline CDR1 is SQVTM and CDR2 is ANQGSEA. The CDR3 bases are TGCAGCGCCCGGACTAGCTATGAGCAGTTCTTC. This sequence encodes CSARTSYEQFF.

This rearrangement joins TRBV29-1 to TRBJ2-7, with D perhaps matching TRBD2 (6 bases). This CDR3 is 12 amino acids long. Trimming pared 6 bases from V and 4 bases from J, leaving 13 bases between. Germline V gives CDR1 SQVTM, CDR2 ANQGSEA. The DNA of the CDR3 is TGCAGCGTGATGACTAGTATGTACGAGCAGTACTTC. Protein product: CSVMTSMYEQYF.

CDR3 nucleotide sequence: TGTGCCAGCAGCTTAGTAGGGGGTCACATGAATCTCTACAATGAGCAGTTCTTC. It translates to CASSLVGGHMNLYNEQFF. The chain carries TRBV7-6 and TRBJ2-1; D may be TRBD1 (6 bases). V lost 1 base and J lost 3, with 19 bases in between. This CDR3 is 18 amino acids long. Looked up from germline, CDR1 is SGHVS and CDR2 is FNYEAQ.

The V call is TRBV25-1, the J call TRBJ2-7, with TRBD1 as a possible D gene (5 bases). Germline lookup yields CDR1 MGHDK and CDR2 SYGVNS. The V end lost 7 bases, the J end lost 7 bases, and 17 bases lay between the germline ends. This CDR3 has 13 residues. CDR3 DNA sequence: TGTGCCAGCACAGGGCCCCATTATCGTGAGCAGTACTTC. Encoded protein: CASTGPHYREQYF.

As DNA, the CDR3 is TGCAGCGTTGATCATGAGTCGGGGTTGAATGAAAAACTGTTTTTT. It codes for CSVDHESGLNEKLFF. The chain recombines TRBV29-1 with TRBJ1-4, with D unresolved. Trimming cost V 3 bases and J 5 bases, with 16 bases left between them. CDR1 is SQVTM, CDR2 ANQGSEA, per germline. This CDR3 has 15 amino acids.

On this clone: Distinct nucleotide sequences in the sample also encode this CDR3. J is TRBJ2-5 and V is TRBV10-3; D gene unclear. The germline gives CDR1 ENHRY, CDR2 SYGVKD. Trimming pared 5 bases from V and 2 bases from J, leaving 6 bases between. This CDR3 contains 12 residues. CDR3 bases: TGTGCCATCAGTCCCGGGCAAGAGACCCAGTACTTC. It is translated as CAISPGQETQYF.

The chain uses TRBV6-4 and TRBJ1-1; D call uncertain. Trimming left V 4 bases short and J 5 bases short, with 11 bases between. Germline CDR1 MRHNA, CDR2 SNTAGT. CDR3 length: 13 residues. The CDR3 DNA follows: TGTGCCAGCAGTGTTTCGATTCAGACTGAAGCTTTCTTT. This translates into CASSVSIQTEAFF.

In its sample, this clone was seen a few times. The rearrangement uses TRBV29-1 and TRBJ2-2; 9 nucleotides line up with TRBD1. After removal of 7 bases from V and 3 bases from J, the junction contained 6 bases not matched to a gene. Germline lookup yields CDR1 SQVTM and CDR2 ANQGSEA. The CDR3 is 14 amino acids. CDR3 sequence reads: CSALDRGYTGELFF. The DNA for the CDR3 is TGCAGCGCGTTGGACAGGGGCTACACCGGGGAGCTGTTTTTT.

V is TRBV12-5 and J is TRBJ1-6; a possible D gene is TRBD1 (5 bases). The CDR3 has 13 residues. Germline CDR1 reads LGHNT; CDR2 reads FRNRAP. Trimming left V 5 bases short and J 7 bases short, with 9 bases between. CDR3 residues: CASGKQVNSPLHF. DNA for the CDR3: TGTGCTAGTGGTAAACAGGTGAATTCACCCCTCCACTTT.

The chain couples TRBV12-5 to TRBJ2-1; unclear D gene. The germline CDR1 and CDR2 sequences are LGHNT and FRNRAP. This CDR3 contains 13 residues. The CDR3 is CANAERQESEQFF. For the CDR3, the DNA is TGTGCCAACGCAGAACGCCAGGAGAGTGAGCAGTTCTTC.

In this sample, this clone turned up a few times. This chain links TRBV6-1 with TRBJ2-7, with D possibly TRBD1 on 6 matching bases. This CDR3 has 14 amino acids. V lost 6 bases and J lost 1, with 13 bases in between. Germline V gives CDR1 MNHNS, CDR2 SASEGT. The CDR3 is CASRSLTGSYEQYF. CDR3 sequence (DNA): TGTGCCAGCAGGTCGCTGACAGGTTCCTACGAGCAGTACTTC.

V usage is TRBV15 and J usage is TRBJ1-2, with no clear D. The CDR3 length is 15 residues. Germline V gene lookup returns CDR1 LNHNV and CDR2 YYDKDF (reference sequence). Trimming shortened V by 1 base and J by 3 bases, and 12 bases separated the two germline ends. DNA of the CDR3: TGTGCCACCAGCAGAGTAAACGAGGAGGACTATGGCTACACCTTC. It codes for CATSRVNEEDYGYTF.

The CDR3: CASTELGRGDYGYTF. CDR3 DNA sequence: TGTGCCAGCACCGAGTTGGGACGCGGCGACTATGGCTACACCTTC. This sequence joins TRBV6-5 and TRBJ1-2; TRBD1 might be the D (5 bases). CDR1 is MNHEY, CDR2 SVGAGI, per germline. This CDR3 has 15 residues. V lost 7 bases to trimming and J lost 3 bases, with 18 bases between them.

V gene TRBV30 combines with J gene TRBJ2-1; 7 bases match TRBD1. The CDR3 loop spans 12 amino acids. Germline assignment: CDR1 GTSNPN and CDR2 SVGIG (reference sequence). Trimming cost V 4 bases and J 6 bases; bases outside gene matches: 3. In DNA, the CDR3 is TGTGCCTGGAACGACAGGGCCAATGAGCAGTTCTTC. Translated: CAWNDRANEQFF.

This chain connects TRBV29-1 to TRBJ2-2; the match to TRBD1 covers 7 bases. Trimming cost V 7 bases and J 3 bases; bases outside gene matches: 11. The CDR3 loop spans 15 amino acids. Germline V gene lookup returns CDR1 SQVTM and CDR2 ANQGSEA. The CDR3 DNA is TGCAGCGCTACCCGGGACAGTGCTTACACCGGGGAGCTGTTTTTT. Translated, it gives CSATRDSAYTGELFF.

V and J are TRBV7-9 and TRBJ2-3, with 8 bases lining up with TRBD1. The CDR3 is 15 residues long. V lost 4 bases and J lost 1; bases outside the gene matches: 4. Germline CDR1 and CDR2: SEHNR and FQNEAQ (reference sequence). The DNA of the CDR3 is TGTGCCAGCAGCTCGACGACAGGGGGCACAGATACGCAGTATTTT. It yields the protein CASSSTTGGTDTQYF.